This section outlines one T cell receptor (beta chain) sequence together with its context. This record comes from a study of blood T cells in healthy people across ages. A second PCR, run for roughly 7 to 11 cycles, used a sample-barcoded 5' primer plus a J-beta primer mix. TCRdb used MiXCR to reprocess the 5' RACE reads, holding one entry per CDR3 protein. The data contain roughly 1.4 million distinct CDR3 sequences, approximately 59% of them seen just once; the ten biggest clones take up 6.5% to 8.5%. Germline loops: CDR1 LNHNV, CDR2 YYDKDF (reference sequence). This CDR3 is built from 13 residues. Trimming cost V 5 bases and J 11 bases, with 18 bases left between them.

The chain combines TRBV15 with TRBJ2-5; tentatively, D is TRBD2 (5 bases). The sample was blood. The clonotype comes from a man aged 18 to 29 in good health. The DNA for the CDR3 is TGTGCCACCAGCCTAGAGGGTAACAATGAGCAGTACTTC. Protein: CATSLEGNNEQYF.